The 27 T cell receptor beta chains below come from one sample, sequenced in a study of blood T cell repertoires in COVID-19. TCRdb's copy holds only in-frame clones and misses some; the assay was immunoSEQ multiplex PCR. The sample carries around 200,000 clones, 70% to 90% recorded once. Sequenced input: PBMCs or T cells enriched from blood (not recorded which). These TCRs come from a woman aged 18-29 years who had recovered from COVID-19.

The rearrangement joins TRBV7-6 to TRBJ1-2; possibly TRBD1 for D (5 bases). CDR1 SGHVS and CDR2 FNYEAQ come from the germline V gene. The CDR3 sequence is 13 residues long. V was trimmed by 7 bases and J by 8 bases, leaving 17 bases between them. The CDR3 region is CASTDGRAGGYTF. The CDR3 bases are TGTGCCAGCACCGACGGCAGGGCTGGCGGCTACACCTTC.

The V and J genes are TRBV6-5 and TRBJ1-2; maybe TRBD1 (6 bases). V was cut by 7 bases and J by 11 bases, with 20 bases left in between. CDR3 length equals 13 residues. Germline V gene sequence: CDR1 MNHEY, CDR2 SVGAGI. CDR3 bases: TGTGCCAGCACTCCAGGGGTGCCTCAGTATTACACCTTC. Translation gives CASTPGVPQYYTF.

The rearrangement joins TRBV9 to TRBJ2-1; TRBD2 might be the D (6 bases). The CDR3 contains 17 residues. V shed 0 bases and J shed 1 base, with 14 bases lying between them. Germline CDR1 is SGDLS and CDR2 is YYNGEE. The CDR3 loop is CASSVDRGSYSYNEQFF. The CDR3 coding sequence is TGTGCCAGCAGCGTAGATCGGGGGTCATATTCCTACAATGAGCAGTTCTTC.

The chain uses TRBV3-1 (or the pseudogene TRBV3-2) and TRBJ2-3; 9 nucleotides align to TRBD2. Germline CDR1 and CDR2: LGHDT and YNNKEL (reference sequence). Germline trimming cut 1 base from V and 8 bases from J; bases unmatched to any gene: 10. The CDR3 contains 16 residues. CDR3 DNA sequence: TGTGCCAGCAGCCAAGTTGGAGCGGGAGGATTTTTTACGCAGTATTTT. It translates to CASSQVGAGGFFTQYF.

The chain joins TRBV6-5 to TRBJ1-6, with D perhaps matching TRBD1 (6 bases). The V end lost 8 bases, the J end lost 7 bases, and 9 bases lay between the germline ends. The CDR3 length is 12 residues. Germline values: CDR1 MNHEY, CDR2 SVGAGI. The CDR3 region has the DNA TGTGCCAGCCTAACAGGGAATTCACCCCTCCACTTT. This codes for CASLTGNSPLHF.

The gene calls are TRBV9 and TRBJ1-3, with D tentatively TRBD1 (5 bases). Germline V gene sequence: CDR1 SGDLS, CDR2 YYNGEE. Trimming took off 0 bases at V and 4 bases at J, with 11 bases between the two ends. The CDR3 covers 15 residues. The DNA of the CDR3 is TGTGCCAGCAGCGTAGAGGGGCTCTCCGGAAACACCATATATTTT. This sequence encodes CASSVEGLSGNTIYF. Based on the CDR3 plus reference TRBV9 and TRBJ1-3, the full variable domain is DSGVTQTPKHLITATGQRVTLRCSPRSGDLSVYWYQQSLDQGLQFLIQYYNGEERAKGNILERFSAQQFPDLHSELNLSSLELGDSALYFCASSVEGLSGNTIYFGEGSWLTVV.

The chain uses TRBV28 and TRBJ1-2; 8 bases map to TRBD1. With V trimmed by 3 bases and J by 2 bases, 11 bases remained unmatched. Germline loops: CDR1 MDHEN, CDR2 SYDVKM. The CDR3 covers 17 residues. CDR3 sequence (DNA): TGTGCCAGCAGTTTGGAAATCGGGACAGGTTCGAACTATGGCTACACCTTC. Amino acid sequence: CASSLEIGTGSNYGYTF.

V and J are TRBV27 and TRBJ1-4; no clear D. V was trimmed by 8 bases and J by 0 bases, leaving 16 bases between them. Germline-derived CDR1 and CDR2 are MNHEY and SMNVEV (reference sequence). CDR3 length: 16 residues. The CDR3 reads CASRVFFSATNEKLFF. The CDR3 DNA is TGTGCCAGCCGGGTGTTTTTTTCGGCAACTAATGAAAAACTGTTTTTT.

CDR3 sequence (DNA): TGCGCCAGCAGCCCACTAGCGGGAGAACATGAGCAGTTCTTC. Translating gives CASSPLAGEHEQFF. The chain recombines TRBV4-1 with TRBJ2-1, with 11 bases matching TRBD2. V shed 4 bases, J shed 8 bases, and the junction held 4 bases outside the gene matches. The V gene's germline CDR1 is MGHRA and CDR2 YSYEKL. The CDR3 runs 14 residues.

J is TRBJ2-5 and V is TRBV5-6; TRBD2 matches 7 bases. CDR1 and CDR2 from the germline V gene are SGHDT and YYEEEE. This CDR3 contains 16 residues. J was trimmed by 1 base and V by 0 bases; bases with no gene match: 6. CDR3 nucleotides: TGTGCCAGCAGCTTGGGTGGACTAGTGGTCCAAGAGACCCAGTACTTC. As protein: CASSLGGLVVQETQYF.

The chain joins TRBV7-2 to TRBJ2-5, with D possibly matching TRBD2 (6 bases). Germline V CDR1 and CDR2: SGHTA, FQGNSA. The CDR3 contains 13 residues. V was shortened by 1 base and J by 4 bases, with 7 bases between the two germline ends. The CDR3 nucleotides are TGTGCCAGCAGCTTAGGGGGAGGAGAGACCCAGTACTTC. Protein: CASSLGGGETQYF.

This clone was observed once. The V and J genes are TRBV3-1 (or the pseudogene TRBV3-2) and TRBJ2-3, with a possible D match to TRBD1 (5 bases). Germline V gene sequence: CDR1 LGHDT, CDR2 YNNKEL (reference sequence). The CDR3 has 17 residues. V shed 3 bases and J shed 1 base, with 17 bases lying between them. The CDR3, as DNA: TGTGCCAGCAGCCACGATTCACAGGCTTTTGGCACAGATACGCAGTATTTT. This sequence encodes CASSHDSQAFGTDTQYF.

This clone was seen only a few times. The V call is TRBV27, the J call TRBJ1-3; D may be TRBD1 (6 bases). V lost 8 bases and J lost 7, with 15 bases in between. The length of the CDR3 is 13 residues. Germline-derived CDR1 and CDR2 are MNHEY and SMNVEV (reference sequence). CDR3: CASGSQGRNTIYF. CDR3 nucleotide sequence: TGTGCCAGCGGCTCACAGGGAAGGAACACCATATATTTT.

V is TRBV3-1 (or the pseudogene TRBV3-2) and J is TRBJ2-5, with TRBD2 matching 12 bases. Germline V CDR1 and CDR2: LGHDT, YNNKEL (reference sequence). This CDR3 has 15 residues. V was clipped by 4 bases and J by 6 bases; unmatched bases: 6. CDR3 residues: CASSPGLAGFQTQYF. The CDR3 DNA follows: TGTGCCAGCAGCCCGGGACTAGCGGGCTTCCAGACCCAGTACTTC.

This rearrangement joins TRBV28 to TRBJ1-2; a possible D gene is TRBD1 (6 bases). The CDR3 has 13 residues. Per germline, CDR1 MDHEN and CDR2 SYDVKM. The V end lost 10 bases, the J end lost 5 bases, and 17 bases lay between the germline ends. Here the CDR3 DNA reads TGTGCCATCCTGGGGGCAGGGATATATGGCTACACCTTC. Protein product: CAILGAGIYGYTF.

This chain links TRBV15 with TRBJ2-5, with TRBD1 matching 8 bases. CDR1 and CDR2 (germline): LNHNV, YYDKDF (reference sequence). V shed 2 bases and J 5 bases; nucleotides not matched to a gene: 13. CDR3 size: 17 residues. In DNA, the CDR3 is TGTGCCACCAGCAGACCCTCGGACAGGGCGCAGGGTGAGACCCAGTACTTC. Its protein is CATSRPSDRAQGETQYF.

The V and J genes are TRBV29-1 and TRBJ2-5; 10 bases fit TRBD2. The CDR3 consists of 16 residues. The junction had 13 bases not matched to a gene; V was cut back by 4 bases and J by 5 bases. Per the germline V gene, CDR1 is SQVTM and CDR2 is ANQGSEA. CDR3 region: CSVVRAGGLIRETQYF. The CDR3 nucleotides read TGCAGCGTTGTTCGAGCGGGAGGGCTAATACGCGAGACCCAGTACTTC.

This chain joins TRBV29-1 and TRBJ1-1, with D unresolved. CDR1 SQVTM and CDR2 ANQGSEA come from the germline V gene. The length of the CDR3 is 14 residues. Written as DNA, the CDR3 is TGCAGTGCTTCCCGAGGTAATGTGAACACTGAAGCTTTCTTT. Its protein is CSASRGNVNTEAFF.

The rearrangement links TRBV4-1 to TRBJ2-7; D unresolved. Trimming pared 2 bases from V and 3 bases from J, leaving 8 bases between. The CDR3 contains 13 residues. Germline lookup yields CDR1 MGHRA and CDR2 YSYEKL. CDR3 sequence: CASSQRLDYEQYF. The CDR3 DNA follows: TGCGCCAGCAGCCAAAGGCTAGACTACGAGCAGTACTTC.

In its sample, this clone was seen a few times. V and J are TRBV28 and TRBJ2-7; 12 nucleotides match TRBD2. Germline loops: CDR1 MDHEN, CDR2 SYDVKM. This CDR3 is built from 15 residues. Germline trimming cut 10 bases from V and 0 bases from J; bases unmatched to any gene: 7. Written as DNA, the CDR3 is TGTGCCACCGGAGGACTAGCGGGACTCTCCTACGAGCAGTACTTC. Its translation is CATGGLAGLSYEQYF.

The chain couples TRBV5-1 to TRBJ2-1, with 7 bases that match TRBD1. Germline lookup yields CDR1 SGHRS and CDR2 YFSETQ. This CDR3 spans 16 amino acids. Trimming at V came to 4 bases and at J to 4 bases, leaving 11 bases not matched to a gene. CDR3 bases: TGCGCCAGCAGCCAGGGGCCGGGACAGCTTTACAATGAGCAGTTCTTC. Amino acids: CASSQGPGQLYNEQFF.

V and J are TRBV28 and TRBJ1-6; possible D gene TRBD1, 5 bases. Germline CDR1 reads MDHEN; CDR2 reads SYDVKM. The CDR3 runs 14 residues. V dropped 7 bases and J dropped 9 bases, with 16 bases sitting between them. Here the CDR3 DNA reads TGTGCCAGCATTGAAAACGGACACAGTTCACCCCTCCACTTT. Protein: CASIENGHSSPLHF.

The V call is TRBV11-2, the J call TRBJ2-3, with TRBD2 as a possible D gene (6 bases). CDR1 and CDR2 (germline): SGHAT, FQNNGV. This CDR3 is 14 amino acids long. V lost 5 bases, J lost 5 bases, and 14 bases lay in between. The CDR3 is CASSRLTSLDTQYF. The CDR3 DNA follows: TGTGCCAGCAGCCGATTGACTAGTTTAGATACGCAGTATTTT.

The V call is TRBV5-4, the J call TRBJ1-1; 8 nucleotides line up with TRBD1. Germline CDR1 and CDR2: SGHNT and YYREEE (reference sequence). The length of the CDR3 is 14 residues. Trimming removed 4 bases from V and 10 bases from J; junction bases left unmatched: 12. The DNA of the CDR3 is TGTGCCAGCAGCCCCGAGACAGGGGCTCGGGTAGCTTTCTTT. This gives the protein CASSPETGARVAFF.

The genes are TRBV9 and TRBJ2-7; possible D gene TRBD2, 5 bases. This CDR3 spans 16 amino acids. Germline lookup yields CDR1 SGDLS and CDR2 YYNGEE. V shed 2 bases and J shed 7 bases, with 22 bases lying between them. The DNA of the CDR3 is TGTGCCAGCAGCGTCGGGGTGGGGAAGCTACCGGGGGAGCAGTACTTC. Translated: CASSVGVGKLPGEQYF.

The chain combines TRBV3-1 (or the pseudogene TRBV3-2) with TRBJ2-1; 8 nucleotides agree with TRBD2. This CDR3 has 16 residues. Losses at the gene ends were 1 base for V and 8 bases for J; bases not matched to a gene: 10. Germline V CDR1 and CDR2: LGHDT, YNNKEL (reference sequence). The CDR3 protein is CASSQVSGRGDDEQFF. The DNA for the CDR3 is TGTGCCAGCAGCCAAGTGAGCGGGAGAGGGGATGATGAGCAGTTCTTC.

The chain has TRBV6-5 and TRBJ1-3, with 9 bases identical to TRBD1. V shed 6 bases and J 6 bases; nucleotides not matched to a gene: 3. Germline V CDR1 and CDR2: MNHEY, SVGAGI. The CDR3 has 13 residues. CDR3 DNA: TGTGCCAGCAGAAGGACAGGGGAAAACACCATATATTTT. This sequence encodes CASRRTGENTIYF.